This entry concerns a single T cell receptor beta chain. Its antigen is still unknown. The assay was immunoSEQ multiplex PCR, and TCRdb's table has in-frame clones only and misses some. Among thousands of clones, roughly three quarters were seen once, and the ten largest hold less than 9.5%. The data were taken from a study of tissue T cells after allogeneic stem cell transplantation. Study-wide findings and caveats: In patients and mice, blood and spleen missed much of tissue repertoire. The patient cohort was small and clinically heterogeneous, with limited sampling depth.

The CDR3 spans 16 residues. Trimming removed 7 bases at V and 1 base at J, with 19 bases between. Germline assignment: CDR1 LGHNT and CDR2 FRNRAP. GI sites, liver, skin and spleen were taken after median 9.75 post-mortem hours. This clonotype was sampled from a female donor aged 60 or older with lung cancer. The chain is built from TRBV12-5 and TRBJ2-5, with D perhaps TRBD2 (5 bases). This specimen consisted of tissue from the colon, obtained at autopsy. In nucleotides, the CDR3 is TGTGCTAGTGCCCATGGTTTGGACTCACGCCAAGAGACCCAGTACTTC. This translates into CASAHGLDSRQETQYF.